This T cell receptor beta chain was profiled in a study of cytotoxic CD8 clonotypes in ibrutinib-treated CLL. About the research overall: Included were approximately 10 relapsed/refractory and about 14 treatment-naive patients, of whom approximately 17 were IGHV unmutated. Study-level points and caveats: Public clonotypes (which were uncommon) either contracted or remained stable on treatment.

V lost 4 bases and J lost 2, with 25 bases in between. Per the germline V gene, CDR1 is LNHNV and CDR2 is YYDKDF (reference sequence). The CDR3 sequence is 19 residues long. On this clone: Its antigen is currently unknown.

Produced via immunoSEQ multiplex PCR; TCRdb's table is partial and in-frame only. The data contain 25,000 to 30,000 clones, 69% of them seen just once; the ten biggest clones take up roughly half. Sequenced here: PBMCs, sampled after 24 months of ibrutinib treatment. The chain has TRBV15 and TRBJ2-3; the D is unclear. The origin of this receptor is a human donor with chronic lymphocytic leukemia. The CDR3, as DNA: TGTGCCACCAGCAAAGGCCGGATTTGGTGGACGGATCACACAGATACGCAGTATTTT. It is translated as CATSKGRIWWTDHTDTQYF.